The TCR beta chain described here comes from a study of beta chain features in type 1 diabetes. Study outcomes and limitations: Researchers report that Type 1 diabetes patients had moderately but significantly shorter TCRB CDR3s across all four CD4+ subsets.

Of the isolated RNA, all was reverse transcribed, and so the sequenced material was expressed TCRB transcripts. Produced via immunoSEQ multiplex PCR; TCRdb's table is partial and in-frame only. The repertoire holds hundreds of thousands of clones, with about 12% as singletons. This clone turned up a few times. Antigen specificity is unknown. There are 13 residues in the CDR3. With 3 bases clipped from V and 6 bases from J, the junction kept 3 bases outside the gene matches. Per germline, CDR1 MNHEY and CDR2 SMNVEV (reference sequence). The clonotype was recovered from a young woman with type 1 diabetes. Sequencing used naive CD4+ T cells from blood. The V and J genes are TRBV27 and TRBJ2-7, with 9 bases identical to TRBD1. This CDR3 is CASSFRDRVEQYF. The CDR3, as DNA: TGTGCCAGCAGTTTCCGGGACAGGGTCGAGCAGTACTTC.